Below, one TCR beta chain is given with its context. There is no known antigen for this receptor. Base qualities are not recorded, but no much larger clone differs from it by a single base. The source of the sample is a study of cytomegalovirus exposure and HLA in healthy donors (dated by TCRdb to between 2016 and 2019). For the study in its entirety: An earlier analysis of fewer than 750 of the donors reported approximately 260 Gb of sequence data and 100 million to 120 million unique TCR beta sequences obtained from about 180 million T cells. An early release covering some 640 HLA-typed donors comprised approximately 300 gigabases of sequencing data and 85 million or so unique TCR sequences. Of the 398 genotyped donors, roughly 80% fell in the genetic ancestry cluster associated with self-reported Caucasian donors. The aim of the study was to test whether cataloging public T cell receptors could identify signatures of past pathogen exposure. The study profiled the T cell repertoires of 550 to 700 subjects by immunosequencing and related them to cytomegalovirus serostatus. Besides the first cohort of about 730 subjects, a separate validation cohort made up of roughly 120 different subjects was used. To predict cytomegalovirus infection status, the study combined high-throughput TCR immunosequencing, statistical association of individual TCRs with disease status, and machine learning. A later analysis re-analyzed previously published TCR beta repertoires from 666 donors and added high-resolution HLA genotyping to study TCR occurrence patterns. Rather than using new phenotypic data, the later analysis identified candidate immune exposures from TCR beta sequences and from how often those sequences occurred across donors. An earlier analysis of 587 of the donors used high-throughput TCR beta sequencing to judge whether each TCR beta V gene segment behaved as functional or pseudogenic. Donor age, sex, ethnicity and CMV serostatus were compiled together with the repertoire data. In a later genetic analysis, genome-wide SNP genotypes for 398 of the 666 donors were used, and that subset was treated as a discovery cohort. Every discovery cohort repertoire had been produced on one sequencing platform. Both class I and class II loci were covered by HLA typing, at four-digit resolution. Typing coverage varied by locus: roughly 629-640 donors for A, B, C, DRB1 and DQB1; some 520 for DQA1; over 600 for DPA1; approximately 470 for DPB1. Roughly five DR-DQ haplotypes were handled as single units for association and clustering because linkage in the cohort was strong. Across approximately 400 genotyped donors of the cohort, an average of about 240,000 unique TCR beta nucleotide sequences per donor were sequenced, and roughly 20% of those sequences were non-productive.

The cohort consisted of approximately 690 healthy bone marrow donors. Cohort members were all nominally healthy when sampled, although unrecorded immune exposures were likely present. The donor tested CMV seropositive and was one of the 289 seropositive cohort members. A peripheral blood sample was provided by each donor, and peripheral blood mononuclear cells were used for TCR beta sequencing. Genomic DNA was extracted from the blood cell samples with the Qiagen DNeasy Blood Extraction Kit. Overall study outcomes, separate from this receptor: In a later analysis, several top co-occurrence clusters were reported to appear linked to parvovirus B19, influenza, CMV and Epstein-Barr virus. When HLA alleles, especially DR and DQ, strongly co-occurred, attributing TCR associations to individual alleles was difficult. A later analysis found that most CMV-associated TCR beta chains appeared HLA-restricted, with HLA associations seemingly driven largely by CMV exposure. Three of the identified cytomegalovirus-associated TCR beta chains were confirmed in vitro to be specific for cytomegalovirus antigens. Cytomegalovirus status was reported to be diagnosed by the classifier with high specificity and sensitivity in both the original and validation cohorts. Linkage disequilibrium might explain the correlated functional status among segregating V segments, but an unknown experimental factor could not be excluded. In an earlier analysis of under 600 of the donors, most TCR beta V segments were observed in productive rearrangements about 87% or about 30% of the time, broadly matching IMGT annotations. Across donors, most TCR sequences were observed very rarely, whereas some public TCRs were present in many individuals. A total of fewer than 200 TCR beta chains were listed by the study as associated with cytomegalovirus. Because HLA typing was unavailable for some donors at each locus, only the typed subset was used in association tests. The sequencing pipeline was judged likely to have produced a cluster of highly shared sequence variants as a technical artifact. At a false discovery rate of 0.05, a later analysis linked 15,000 to 20,000 TCR beta sequences to specific HLA alleles. In a later analysis, the rate of TCR association differed among HLA loci, with DRB1 alleles having the most associated TCRs and HLA-C alleles having the fewest. In a later analysis, HLA-associated TCR beta chains showed more clonal expansion and lower generation probabilities than non-associated chains that were equally common. For the cohort, immune exposure information was limited to CMV serostatus. The earlier analysis of 587 of the donors excluded some 15 rarely observed V segments, including chromosome 9 orphons, because counts were too low. It was suggested by the authors that the approach could potentially be generalized to other disease states and immunological phenotypes. According to a later genetic analysis, donors in an Asian-associated ancestry cluster had fewer N-insertions in productive TCRs than the approximately 670-donor mean. Some IMGT-functional V segments, including TRBV6-2 and TRBV6-3, could not be told apart with the 87-base-pair reads, so those segments were excluded. A further reported finding was that TCR beta sequences accurately predicted the HLA-A and HLA-B alleles for most subjects in the first cohort. This cohort had only TCR beta chains sequenced, and the lack of alpha or paired-chain data limited which features could be detected. Presence/absence analyses assumed roughly uniform sequencing depth across donors, an assumption that may not hold. A later genetic analysis associated a missense DCLRE1C variant with V-gene and J-gene trimming of TCR beta chains, and an independent cohort replicated the association.

V is pruned by 6 bases and J by 1 base, leaving 5 bases of the junction without a gene match. The CDR3 covers 14 residues, taking in both the cysteine and the phenylalanine. The read is trimmed to its CDR3 DNA, 42 bases read in frame from base 1. CDR1 MDHEN and CDR2 SYDVKM were looked up in the germline V gene. Libraries were built with the immunoSEQ multiplex PCR assay. For the multiplex PCR, a mixture combining 60 forward primers for TCR Vbeta segments and 13 reverse primers for TCR Jbeta segments was used. The CDR3 region of rearranged TCR beta genes was amplified from genomic DNA with a multiplex PCR assay. The Illumina HiSeq System was used to sequence the amplified TCR beta libraries as 87-base-pair reads. Concerning the study's data processing: A later analysis tallied roughly 78 million unique TCR beta chains across the 660 or so repertoires, and approximately 11 million of those chains were shared by two or more donors. A nearest-neighbor algorithm error-corrected the raw reads and collapsed the reads into unique sequences, merging closely related sequences to remove PCR and sequencing errors. To assign V, D and J gene segments, CDR3 sequences were aligned to IMGT reference sequences. For a sequence to be retained, a match of at least six nucleotides to both a V gene segment and a J gene segment was required. Rearrangements were classified as productive when the CDR3 lacked stop codons and remained in frame with V and J, and all other rearrangements were classified as non-productive. Following IMGT convention, CDR3 was defined as the stretch from the second conserved V-encoded cysteine to the conserved J-encoded phenylalanine. The earlier analysis of approximately 500 of the donors excluded sequences that lacked an unambiguous match to a single V gene segment. In an earlier analysis of 587 of the donors, a V segment was called functional when productive rearrangements were above 56.7%, and segregating when the standard deviation between donors exceeded 5%. A statistical classification framework was built to diagnose cytomegalovirus status from the catalog of TCR beta chain sequences. A later analysis assigned V and J genes by comparing TCR nucleotide sequences with IMGT/GENE-DB human TR gene sequences. A later analysis assigned CDR3 sequences and most-parsimonious VDJ recombination scenarios with the TCRdist pipeline. In a later analysis, each TCR beta chain was defined by its CDR3 amino acid sequence together with its V-gene family, and reads without a unique V-gene family were excluded. In a later analysis, 500 to 650 highly shared, low-generation-probability nucleotide sequences were removed to address suspected cross-contamination and a sequencing artifact. In a later analysis, a clonal expansion index was calculated for each public chain from normalized within-repertoire ranks of inferred template counts. Generation probabilities in a later analysis came from a VDJ recombination model fitted to out-of-frame rearrangements, and those results were checked against IGoR. In a later analysis, TCR-TCR, TCR-HLA and TCR-CMV co-occurrence was scored with hypergeometric tests, and a repertoire-size bias correction was applied to TCR pairs. In a later analysis, false discovery rates were estimated by permuting HLA or CMV assignments 20 times. A later analysis grouped co-occurring TCRs with DBSCAN, adding TCRdist sequence similarity when clustering within HLA-allele-positive subsets. For co-occurrence clustering, repertoires with fewer than 30,000 or more than 120,000 public chains were excluded, along with 4 to 6 repertoires with anomalous nucleotide sharing. Imported from immuneACCESS, the table was reduced by TCRdb to in-frame sequences with V and J called. These copies leave out some clones; in studies compared against another copy, an unresolved V gene accounts for under half, and the cause of the remainder is not known. That table is the source of V, J and clone size, and D and trimming were worked out from the DNA. Counted in this sample were 95,000 to 110,000 clones; roughly 82% of them appeared once. The leading ten clones occupy less than 3% of the sample.

The V and J segments used are TRBV28 and TRBJ2-7; the junction holds 8 bases that match TRBD1. This sequence originates from a man aged 30-40 years in good health and CMV-seropositive. Sequencing used PBMCs. The DNA reads TGTGCCAGCAGCTCGGGACAGGCTTCCTACGAGCAGTACTTC. It is translated as CASSSGQASYEQYF.